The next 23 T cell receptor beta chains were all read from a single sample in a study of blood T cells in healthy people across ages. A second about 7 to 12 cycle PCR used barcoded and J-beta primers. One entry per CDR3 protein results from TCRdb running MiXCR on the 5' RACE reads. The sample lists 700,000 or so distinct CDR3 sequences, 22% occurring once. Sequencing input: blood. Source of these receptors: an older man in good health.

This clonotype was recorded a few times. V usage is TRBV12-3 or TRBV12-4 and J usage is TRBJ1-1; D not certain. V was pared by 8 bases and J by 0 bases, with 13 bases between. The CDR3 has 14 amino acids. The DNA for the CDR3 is TGTGCCAGCTCTCGTATGGGGATGAACACTGAAGCTTTCTTT. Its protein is CASSRMGMNTEAFF.

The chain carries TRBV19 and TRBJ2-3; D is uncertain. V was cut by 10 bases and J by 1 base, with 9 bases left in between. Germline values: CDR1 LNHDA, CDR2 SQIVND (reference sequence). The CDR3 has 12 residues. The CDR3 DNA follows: TGTGCCAACAGACAACGCACAGATACGCAGTATTTT. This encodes CANRQRTDTQYF.

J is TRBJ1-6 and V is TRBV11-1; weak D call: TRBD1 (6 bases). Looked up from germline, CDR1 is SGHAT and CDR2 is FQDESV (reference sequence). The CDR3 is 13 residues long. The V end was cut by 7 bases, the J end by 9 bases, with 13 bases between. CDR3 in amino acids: CASTTGSGSPLHF. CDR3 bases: TGTGCCAGCACCACAGGGTCGGGTTCACCCCTCCACTTT. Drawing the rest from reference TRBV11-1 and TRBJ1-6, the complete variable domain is EAEVAQSPRYKITEKSQAVAFWCDPISGHATLYWYRQILGQGPELLVQFQDESVVDDSQLPKDRFSAERLKGVDSTLKIQPAELGDSAMYLCASTTGSGSPLHFGNGTRLTVT.

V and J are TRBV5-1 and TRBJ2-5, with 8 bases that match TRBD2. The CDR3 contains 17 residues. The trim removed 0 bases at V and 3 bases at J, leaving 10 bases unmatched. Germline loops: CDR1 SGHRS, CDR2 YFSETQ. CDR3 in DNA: TGCGCCAGCAGCTTGGTCTTGGAACTAGCGGATAAAGAGACCCAGTACTTC. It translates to CASSLVLELADKETQYF. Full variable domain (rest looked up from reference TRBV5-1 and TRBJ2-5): KAGVTQTPRYLIKTRGQQVTLSCSPISGHRSVSWYQQTPGQGLQFLFEYFSETQRNKGNFPGRFSGRQFSNSRSEMNVSTLELGDSALYLCASSLVLELADKETQYFGPGTRLLVL.

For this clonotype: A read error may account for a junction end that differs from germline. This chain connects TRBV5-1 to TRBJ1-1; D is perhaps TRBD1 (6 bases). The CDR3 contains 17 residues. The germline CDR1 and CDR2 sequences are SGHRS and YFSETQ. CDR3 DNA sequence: TGCGCCAGCAGCTTGGCCGTGGGGGGGCAACGTTACACCGAAGCTTTCTTT. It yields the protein CASSLAVGGQRYTEAFF. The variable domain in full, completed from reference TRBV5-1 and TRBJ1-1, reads KAGVTQTPRYLIKTRGQQVTLSCSPISGHRSVSWYQQTPGQGLQFLFEYFSETQRNKGNFPGRFSGRQFSNSRSEMNVSTLELGDSALYLCASSLAVGGQRYTEAFFGQGTRLTVV.

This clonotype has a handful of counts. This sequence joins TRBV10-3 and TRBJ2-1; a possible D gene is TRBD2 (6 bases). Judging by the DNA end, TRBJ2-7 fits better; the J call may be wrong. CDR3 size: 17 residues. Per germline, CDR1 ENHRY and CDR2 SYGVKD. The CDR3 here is CAISEGVGGLSSYEQYV. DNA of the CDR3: TGTGCCATCAGTGAGGGGGTTGGGGGACTGAGCTCCTACGAGCAGTACGTC.

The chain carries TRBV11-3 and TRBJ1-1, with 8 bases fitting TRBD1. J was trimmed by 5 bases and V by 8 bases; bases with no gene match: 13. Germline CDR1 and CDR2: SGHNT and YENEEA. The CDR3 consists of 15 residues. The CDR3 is CASLPPDRAGTEAFF. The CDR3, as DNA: TGTGCCAGCCTGCCCCCGGACAGGGCGGGGACTGAAGCTTTCTTT.

Here the CDR3 DNA reads TGCGCCAGCAGCTTGGGGGCACAGGGCCTGAACACCGGGGAGCTGTTTTTT. Its translation is CASSLGAQGLNTGELFF. The V and J genes are TRBV5-1 and TRBJ2-2; tentatively, D is TRBD1 (6 bases). Germline loops: CDR1 SGHRS, CDR2 YFSETQ. Deletions cut 0 bases from V and 1 base from J, with 13 bases between. This CDR3 contains 17 residues.

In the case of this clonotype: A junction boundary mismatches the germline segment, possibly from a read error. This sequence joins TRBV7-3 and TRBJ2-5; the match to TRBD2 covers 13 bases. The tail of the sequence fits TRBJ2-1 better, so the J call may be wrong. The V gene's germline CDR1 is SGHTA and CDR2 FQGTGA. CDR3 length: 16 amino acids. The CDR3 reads CASSLTWTSGSHEQFF. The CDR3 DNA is TGTGCCAGCAGCCTAACATGGACTAGCGGGAGCCATGAGCAGTTCTTC.

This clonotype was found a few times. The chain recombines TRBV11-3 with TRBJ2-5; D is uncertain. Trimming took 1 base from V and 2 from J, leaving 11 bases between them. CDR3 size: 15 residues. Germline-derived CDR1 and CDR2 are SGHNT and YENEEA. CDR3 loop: CASSLGAVSQETQYF. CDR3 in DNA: TGTGCCAGCAGCTTAGGTGCGGTTTCGCAAGAGACCCAGTACTTC. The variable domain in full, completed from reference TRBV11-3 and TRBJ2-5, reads EAGVVQSPRYKIIEKKQPVAFWCNPISGHNTLYWYLQNLGQGPELLIRYENEEAVDDSQLPKDRFSAERLKGVDSTLKIQPAELGDSAVYLCASSLGAVSQETQYFGPGTRLLVL.

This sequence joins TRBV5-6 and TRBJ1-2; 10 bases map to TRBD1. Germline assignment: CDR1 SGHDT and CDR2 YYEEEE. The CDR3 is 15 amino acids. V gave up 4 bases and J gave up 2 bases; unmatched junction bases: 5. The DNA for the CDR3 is TGTGCCAGCAGCAGGGGACAGGGGAAGAACTATGGCTACACCTTC. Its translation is CASSRGQGKNYGYTF.

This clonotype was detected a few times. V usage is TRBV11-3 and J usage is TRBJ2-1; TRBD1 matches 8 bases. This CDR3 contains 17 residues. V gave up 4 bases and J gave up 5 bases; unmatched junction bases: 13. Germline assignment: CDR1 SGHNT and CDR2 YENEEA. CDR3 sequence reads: CASSSSRDRFSNNEQFF. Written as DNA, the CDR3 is TGTGCCAGCAGCTCGTCCCGGGACAGGTTTAGTAACAATGAGCAGTTCTTC.

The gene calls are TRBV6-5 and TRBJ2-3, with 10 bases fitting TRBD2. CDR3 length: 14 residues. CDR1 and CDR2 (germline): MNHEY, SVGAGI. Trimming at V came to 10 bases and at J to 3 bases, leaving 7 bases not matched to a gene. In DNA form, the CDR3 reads TGTGCCATCCCCTCGGGACTAGCGACAGATACGCAGTATTTT. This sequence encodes CAIPSGLATDTQYF.

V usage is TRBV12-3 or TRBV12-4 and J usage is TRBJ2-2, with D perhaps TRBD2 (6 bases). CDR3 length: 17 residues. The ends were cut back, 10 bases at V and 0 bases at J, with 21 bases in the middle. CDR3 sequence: CATDSSGLNANTGELFF. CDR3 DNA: TGTGCCACCGATTCGTCCGGACTAAACGCGAACACCGGGGAGCTGTTTTTT.

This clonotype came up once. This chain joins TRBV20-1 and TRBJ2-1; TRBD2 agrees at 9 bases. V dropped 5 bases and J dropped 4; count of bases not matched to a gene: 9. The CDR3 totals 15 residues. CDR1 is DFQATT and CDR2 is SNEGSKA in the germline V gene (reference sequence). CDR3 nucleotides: TGCAGTGCTTACCCCTCTAGCGGGGTTTACAATGAGCAGTTCTTC. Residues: CSAYPSSGVYNEQFF.

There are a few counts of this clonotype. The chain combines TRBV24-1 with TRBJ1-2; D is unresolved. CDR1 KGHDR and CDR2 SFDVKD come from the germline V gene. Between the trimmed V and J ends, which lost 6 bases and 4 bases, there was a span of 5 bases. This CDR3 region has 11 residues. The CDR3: CATSPGYGYTF. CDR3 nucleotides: TGTGCCACCAGTCCGGGCTATGGCTACACCTTC.

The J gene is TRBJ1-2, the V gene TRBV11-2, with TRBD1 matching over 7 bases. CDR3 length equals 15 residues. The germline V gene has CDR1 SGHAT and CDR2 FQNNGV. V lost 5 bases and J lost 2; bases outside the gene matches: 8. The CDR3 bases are TGTGCCAGCAGCGCCACAGGGGCTCGGAACTATGGCTACACCTTC. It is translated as CASSATGARNYGYTF.

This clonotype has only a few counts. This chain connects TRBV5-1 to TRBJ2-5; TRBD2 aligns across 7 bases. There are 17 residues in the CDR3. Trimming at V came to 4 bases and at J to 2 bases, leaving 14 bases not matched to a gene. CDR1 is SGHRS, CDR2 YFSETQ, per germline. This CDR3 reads CASSRLQQLATQETQYF. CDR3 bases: TGCGCCAGCAGCCGACTCCAACAACTAGCGACTCAAGAGACCCAGTACTTC.

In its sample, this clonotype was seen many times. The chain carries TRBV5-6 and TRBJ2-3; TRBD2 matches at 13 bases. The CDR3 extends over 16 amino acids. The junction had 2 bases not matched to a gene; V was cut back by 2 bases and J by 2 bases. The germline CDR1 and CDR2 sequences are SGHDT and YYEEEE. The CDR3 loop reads CASSFGLAGVTDTQYF. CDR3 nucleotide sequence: TGTGCCAGCAGCTTCGGACTAGCGGGGGTCACAGATACGCAGTATTTT.

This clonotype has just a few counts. The CDR3 bases are TGCAGCGTTGTATCGACATCTATTTTCCCAGATACGCAGTATTTT. This translates into CSVVSTSIFPDTQYF. J is TRBJ2-3 and V is TRBV29-1; D unresolved. The ends were cut back, 4 bases at V and 4 bases at J, with 18 bases in the middle. Germline V CDR1 and CDR2: SQVTM, ANQGSEA. This CDR3 contains 15 residues.

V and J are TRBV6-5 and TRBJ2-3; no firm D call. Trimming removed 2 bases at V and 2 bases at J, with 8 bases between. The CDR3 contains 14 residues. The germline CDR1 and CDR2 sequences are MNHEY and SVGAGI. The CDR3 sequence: CASSYGPPTDTQYF. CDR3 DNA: TGTGCCAGCAGTTACGGACCGCCCACAGATACGCAGTATTTT.

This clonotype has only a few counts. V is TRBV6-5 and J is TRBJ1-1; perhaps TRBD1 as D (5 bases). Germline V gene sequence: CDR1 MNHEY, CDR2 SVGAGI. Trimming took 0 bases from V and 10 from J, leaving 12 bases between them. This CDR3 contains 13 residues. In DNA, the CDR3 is TGTGCCAGCAGTTACTCGAGGGGTCCGGGAGCTTTCTTT. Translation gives CASSYSRGPGAFF.

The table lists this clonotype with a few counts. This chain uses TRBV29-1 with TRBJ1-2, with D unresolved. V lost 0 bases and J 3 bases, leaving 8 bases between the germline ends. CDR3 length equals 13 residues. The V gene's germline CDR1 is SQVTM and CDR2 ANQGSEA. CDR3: CSVEEGWYYGYTF. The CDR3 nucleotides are TGCAGCGTTGAAGAGGGTTGGTACTATGGCTACACCTTC.